A selection of T cell receptor beta chains follows, all from one sample in a study of T-cell reconstitution after alpha-beta-depleted transplantation in children. TCRdb re-derived calls from the PCR reads in MiXCR, one entry per CDR3 protein. The sample has about 870,000 distinct CDR3 sequences, less than 20% seen once; the top ten hold about 4.6%. The source material was PBMCs, mostly from graft donor cells, sampled 360 days after TCRalphabeta/CD19-depleted stem cell transplant. The receptor set was obtained from a male patient between 5 and 17 years old who had a stem cell transplant for acute lymphoblastic leukemia, so the T cells may come from the graft donor. Both conserved end residues are part of each CDR3. Each record gives: clone size, J gene, V gene, D gene, CDR3 protein, CDR3 DNA. The D gene is left open where the match is weak. Clone size is shown for a subset of rows, as once, few, many or a class of expanded clone.

clone_size: -
j_call: TRBJ2-6
v_call: TRBV10-3
d_call: -
cdr3_aa: CAISGGGVSGANVLTF
cdr3_nt: TGTGCCATCAGTGGAGGGGGGGTCTCTGGGGCCAACGTCCTGACTTTC

clone_size: -
j_call: TRBJ2-2
v_call: TRBV11-2
d_call: -
cdr3_aa: CASSFWQGGRLGTGELFF
cdr3_nt: TGTGCCAGCAGCTTCTGGCAGGGGGGAAGGTTGGGCACCGGGGAGCTGTTTTTT

clone_size: -
j_call: TRBJ2-7
v_call: TRBV5-1
d_call: TRBD2
cdr3_aa: CASSFSGRPYEQYF
cdr3_nt: TGCGCCAGCAGCTTTAGCGGGAGGCCGTACGAGCAGTACTTC

clone_size: -
j_call: TRBJ2-3
v_call: TRBV4-1
d_call: -
cdr3_aa: CASSQVLASTDTQYF
cdr3_nt: TGCGCCAGCAGCCAAGTACTAGCCAGTACAGATACGCAGTATTTT

clone_size: few
j_call: TRBJ2-3
v_call: TRBV7-6
d_call: TRBD2
cdr3_aa: CASSLPLAGGSTDTQYF
cdr3_nt: TGTGCCAGCAGCTTACCATTAGCGGGAGGGAGCACAGATACGCAGTATTTT

clone_size: -
j_call: TRBJ1-2
v_call: TRBV4-1
d_call: -
cdr3_aa: CASSQVPGVYGYTF
cdr3_nt: TGCGCCAGCAGCCAAGTCCCAGGTGTCTATGGCTACACCTTC

clone_size: -
j_call: TRBJ2-3
v_call: TRBV12-3/TRBV12-4
d_call: TRBD2
cdr3_aa: CASKSTPTSGWLHDTNTQYF
cdr3_nt: TGTGCCAGCAAATCCACCCCAACTAGCGGGTGGCTGCACGACACAAATACGCAGTATTTT

clone_size: once
j_call: TRBJ1-1
v_call: TRBV9
d_call: -
cdr3_aa: CASSVEWGITEAFF
cdr3_nt: TGTGCCAGCAGCGTAGAATGGGGGATCACTGAAGCTTTCTTT

clone_size: many
j_call: TRBJ2-1
v_call: TRBV10-3
d_call: -
cdr3_aa: CAIYAGGEQFF
cdr3_nt: TGTGCCATCTACGCAGGCGGGGAGCAGTTCTTC

clone_size: -
j_call: TRBJ2-7
v_call: TRBV5-1
d_call: -
cdr3_aa: CASSLDVQVSYEQYF
cdr3_nt: TGCGCCAGCAGCTTGGACGTCCAGGTTTCCTACGAGCAGTACTTC

clone_size: -
j_call: TRBJ2-7
v_call: TRBV18
d_call: -
cdr3_aa: CASSSGRGNYEQYF
cdr3_nt: TGTGCCAGCTCTTCGGGGCGGGGAAACTACGAGCAGTACTTC

clone_size: many
j_call: TRBJ2-7
v_call: TRBV12-3/TRBV12-4
d_call: -
cdr3_aa: CASSFDVVGNEQYF
cdr3_nt: TGTGCCAGCAGTTTTGATGTCGTGGGGAACGAGCAGTACTTC

clone_size: -
j_call: TRBJ2-2
v_call: TRBV11-2
d_call: TRBD2
cdr3_aa: CASSTLTSGNTGELFF
cdr3_nt: TGTGCCAGCAGCACGCTGACTAGCGGGAACACCGGGGAGCTGTTTTTT

clone_size: -
j_call: TRBJ2-1
v_call: TRBV7-8
d_call: -
cdr3_aa: CASSFSRFYEQFF
cdr3_nt: TGTGCCAGCAGCTTTAGCAGGTTCTATGAGCAGTTCTTC

clone_size: few
j_call: TRBJ2-3
v_call: TRBV24-1
d_call: -
cdr3_aa: CATSDLGSDTQYF
cdr3_nt: TGTGCCACCAGTGATTTGGGGTCAGATACGCAGTATTTT

clone_size: many
j_call: TRBJ2-7
v_call: TRBV20-1
d_call: TRBD1
cdr3_aa: CSVKNRTGRSEQYF
cdr3_nt: TGCAGTGTTAAAAATCGGACAGGTCGGAGCGAGCAGTACTTC